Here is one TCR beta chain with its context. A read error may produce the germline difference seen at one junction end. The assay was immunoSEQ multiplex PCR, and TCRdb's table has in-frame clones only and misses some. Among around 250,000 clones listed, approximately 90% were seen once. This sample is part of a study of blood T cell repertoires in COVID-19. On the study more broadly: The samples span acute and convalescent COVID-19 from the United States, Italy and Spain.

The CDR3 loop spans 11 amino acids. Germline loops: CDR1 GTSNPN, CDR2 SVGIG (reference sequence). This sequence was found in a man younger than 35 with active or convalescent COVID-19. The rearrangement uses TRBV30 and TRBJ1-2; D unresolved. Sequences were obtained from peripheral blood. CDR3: CAWSVSLERFF. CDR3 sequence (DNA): TGTGCCTGGAGTGTATCCCTAGAGAGGTTCTTC.